A single sample gave rise to the 30 T cell receptor beta chains below, sequenced in a study of cytomegalovirus exposure and HLA in healthy donors. PCR involved 60 Vbeta and 13 Jbeta primers. Using immunoSEQ multiplex PCR, the repertoire was profiled, and TCRdb retains in-frame clones only, with some absent. The sample lists around 200,000 clones, more than 65% seen once, with around 1.7% in the top ten. The specimen was PBMCs. Source of these receptors: a man in his forties or fifties in good health and CMV-seronegative.

The V call is TRBV5-1, the J call TRBJ2-7; 9 nucleotides align to TRBD1. The CDR3 is made up of 14 amino acids. The V gene end was trimmed by 4 bases and the J gene end by 4 bases; junction bases not matched to a gene: 6. The germline V gene has CDR1 SGHRS and CDR2 YFSETQ. The CDR3 DNA sequence: TGCGCCAGCAGCGAAGGGACAGGGATATACGAGCAGTACTTC. This translates into CASSEGTGIYEQYF. The full variable domain, its missing parts supplied by reference TRBV5-1 and TRBJ2-7, is KAGVTQTPRYLIKTRGQQVTLSCSPISGHRSVSWYQQTPGQGLQFLFEYFSETQRNKGNFPGRFSGRQFSNSRSEMNVSTLELGDSALYLCASSEGTGIYEQYFGPGTRLTVT.

With respect to this clone: A read error may account for a junction end that differs from germline. V usage is TRBV7-7 and J usage is TRBJ2-7; D remains unclear. This CDR3 comprises 13 residues. From germline, CDR1 is SSHAT and CDR2 FNYEAQ (reference sequence). For the CDR3, the DNA is TGTGCTAGCAGTTTCGCACAAAACTACGAGCAGTACTTC. Translating it yields CASSFAQNYEQYF.

This chain uses TRBV12-5 with TRBJ2-5, with a possible D match to TRBD2 (5 bases). This CDR3 has 14 residues. Trimming took 4 bases from V and 2 from J, leaving 11 bases between them. Germline CDR1 and CDR2: LGHNT and FRNRAP. The DNA for the CDR3 is TGTGCTAGTGGTTCGGGGAACCATCAAGAGACCCAGTACTTC. This codes for CASGSGNHQETQYF.

The genes are TRBV7-3 and TRBJ2-7; 7 bases map to TRBD2. CDR1 SGHTA and CDR2 FQGTGA come from the germline V gene. V dropped 5 bases and J dropped 5; count of bases not matched to a gene: 15. The CDR3 covers 16 residues. In DNA form, the CDR3 reads TGTGCCAGCAGCCCTACCCTGGCGGGAGCAACCAACGAGCAGTACTTC. This translates into CASSPTLAGATNEQYF.

The rearrangement joins TRBV27 to TRBJ2-7; D unresolved. Trimming left V 6 bases short and J 0 bases short, with 15 bases between. The germline V gene has CDR1 MNHEY and CDR2 SMNVEV (reference sequence). The CDR3 is 15 amino acids. This CDR3 reads CASSPRQVLSYEQYF. In DNA form, the CDR3 reads TGTGCCAGCAGCCCGAGGCAAGTACTCTCCTACGAGCAGTACTTC.

The sample holds one count of this clone. V is TRBV28 and J is TRBJ2-5; no clear D gene. The closer fit of TRBJ2-7 to the DNA end suggests the J call may be wrong. Germline V gene data show CDR1 as MDHEN and CDR2 as SYDVKM. The CDR3 spans 13 residues. CDR3: CASSFGSNYEQYF. CDR3 sequence (DNA): TGTGCCAGCAGTTTTGGTAGCAACTACGAGCAGTACTTC.

This chain connects TRBV7-9 to TRBJ2-7; D not resolved. CDR3 length equals 12 residues. Per germline, CDR1 SEHNR and CDR2 FQNEAQ (reference sequence). V dropped 6 bases and J dropped 5 bases, with 11 bases sitting between them. The CDR3 is CASSYREDEQYF. In nucleotides, the CDR3 is TGTGCCAGCAGTTATCGTGAGGACGAGCAGTACTTC. The entire variable domain, with the rest obtained from reference TRBV7-9 and TRBJ2-7, is as follows: DTGVSQNPRHKITKRGQNVTFRCDPISEHNRLYWYRQTLGQGPEFLTYFQNEAQLEKSRLLSDRFSAERPKGSFSTLEIQRTEQGDSAMYLCASSYREDEQYFGPGTRLTVT.

This clone was detected a few times. V and J are TRBV30 and TRBJ1-2, with D possibly TRBD1 on 6 matching bases. Per the germline V gene, CDR1 is GTSNPN and CDR2 is SVGIG (reference sequence). The CDR3 has 14 amino acids. V gave up 1 base and J gave up 3 bases, with 12 bases separating them. The CDR3 protein is CAWSAPGGYYGYTF. For the CDR3, the DNA is TGTGCCTGGAGTGCACCGGGGGGCTACTATGGCTACACCTTC.

The sample holds a few counts of this clone. This chain links TRBV5-1 with TRBJ2-7, with 7 nucleotides matching TRBD1. The CDR3 runs to 16 residues. Trimming cost V 1 base and J 5 bases; bases outside gene matches: 12. CDR1 is SGHRS and CDR2 is YFSETQ in the germline V gene. This CDR3 is CASSLTGDFSVHEQYF. CDR3 coding DNA: TGCGCCAGCAGCTTGACAGGGGATTTCAGCGTCCACGAGCAGTACTTC.

CDR3 coding DNA: TGTGCCAGCAACCCGAGCGCAGGGATAGGCGGCTACACCTTC. Translated, it gives CASNPSAGIGGYTF. The chain joins TRBV7-9 to TRBJ1-2, with a possible D match to TRBD1 (5 bases). Looked up from germline, CDR1 is SEHNR and CDR2 is FQNEAQ (reference sequence). V dropped 7 bases and J dropped 8 bases, with 20 bases sitting between them. The CDR3 length is 14 residues. Based on the CDR3 plus reference TRBV7-9 and TRBJ1-2, the full variable domain is DTGVSQNPRHKITKRGQNVTFRCDPISEHNRLYWYRQTLGQGPEFLTYFQNEAQLEKSRLLSDRFSAERPKGSFSTLEIQRTEQGDSAMYLCASNPSAGIGGYTFGSGTRLTVV.

The chain employs TRBV18 and TRBJ2-7; D is possibly TRBD1 (6 bases). V dropped 3 bases and J dropped 3 bases, with 15 bases sitting between them. CDR1 and CDR2 from the germline V gene are KGHSH and LQKENI. The CDR3 is 15 amino acids. The CDR3 loop is CASSPIGQSRYEQYF. CDR3 bases: TGTGCCAGCTCACCGATCGGACAGAGCCGCTACGAGCAGTACTTC.

This chain connects TRBV6-1 to TRBJ2-5; a weak D match, TRBD2 (6 bases). The CDR3 covers 12 residues. V was cut by 5 bases and J by 7 bases, with 11 bases left in between. Germline V CDR1 and CDR2: MNHNS, SASEGT. The CDR3 reads CASSPGTGTQYF. CDR3 DNA sequence: TGTGCCAGCAGTCCCGGGACTGGGACCCAGTACTTC.

J is TRBJ2-3 and V is TRBV6-1, with D possibly TRBD1 on 6 matching bases. The CDR3 length is 14 residues. The germline V and J ends were trimmed by 7 bases and 2 bases, with 13 bases remaining between them. CDR1 is MNHNS, CDR2 SASEGT, per germline. The CDR3 DNA follows: TGTGCCAGCACCTTGGACAGACTCACAGATACGCAGTATTTT. It yields the protein CASTLDRLTDTQYF.

The chain employs TRBV29-1 and TRBJ2-4; 8 bases map to TRBD1. V gave up 6 bases and J gave up 8 bases; unmatched junction bases: 9. CDR3 length: 13 amino acids. CDR1 is SQVTM, CDR2 ANQGSEA, per germline. Here the CDR3 reads CSVGNRGIDIQYF. The CDR3, as DNA: TGCAGCGTGGGAAACAGGGGGATCGACATTCAGTACTTC.

This clone was observed a few times. The genes are TRBV5-4 and TRBJ2-4, with D maybe TRBD2 (5 bases). V lost 0 bases and J lost 6, with 13 bases in between. CDR1 is SGHNT, CDR2 YYREEE, per germline (reference sequence). This CDR3 region has 15 residues. The CDR3 here is CASSLVGSARNIQYF. CDR3 DNA: TGTGCCAGCAGCTTGGTTGGGAGCGCAAGAAACATTCAGTACTTC.

V and J are TRBV29-1 and TRBJ2-7; TRBD2 might be the D (6 bases). Germline V gene lookup returns CDR1 SQVTM and CDR2 ANQGSEA. The ends were cut back, 0 bases at V and 4 bases at J, with 13 bases in the middle. The CDR3 runs to 14 residues. Written as DNA, the CDR3 is TGCAGCGTTGAAGACCCTAGCGCCATGTACGAGCAGTACTTC. Amino acids: CSVEDPSAMYEQYF.

The rearrangement uses TRBV20-1 and TRBJ2-4, with D possibly being TRBD2 (7 bases). This CDR3 is built from 11 residues. Looked up from germline, CDR1 is DFQATT and CDR2 is SNEGSKA (reference sequence). The CDR3 bases are TGCAGGGCAAGGGGGGGAAACATTCAGTACTTC. This gives the protein CRARGGNIQYF.

As to this clone: Compared with germline, one end of the junction differs, possibly owing to a read error. This chain uses TRBV4-2 with TRBJ1-5; D might be TRBD1 (5 bases). The germline V gene encodes CDR1 LGHNA and CDR2 YNFKEQ. The CDR3 loop spans 15 amino acids. The CDR3 loop is CASSQLDSDNQSQHF. CDR3 nucleotide sequence: TGTGCCAGCAGCCAGCTAGACAGCGACAATCAGTCCCAGCATTTT.

This clone was detected only once. The V and J genes are TRBV5-1 and TRBJ1-1, with 12 nucleotides matching TRBD1. This CDR3 has 15 amino acids. The V gene end was trimmed by 4 bases and the J gene end by 2 bases; junction bases not matched to a gene: 3. Germline CDR1 and CDR2: SGHRS and YFSETQ. The CDR3 DNA sequence: TGCGCCAGCAGCCCCGGGACAGGGGGCAACACTGAAGCTTTCTTT. As protein: CASSPGTGGNTEAFF.

This sequence joins TRBV19 and TRBJ2-7; TRBD2 matches at 10 bases. The CDR3 contains 16 residues. Germline V gene data show CDR1 as LNHDA and CDR2 as SQIVND (reference sequence). The V gene end was trimmed by 0 bases and the J gene end by 0 bases; junction bases not matched to a gene: 2. This CDR3 is CASSIDPSGSSYEQYF. CDR3 DNA: TGTGCCAGTAGTATAGATCCTAGCGGGAGCTCCTACGAGCAGTACTTC.

The chain couples TRBV27 to TRBJ2-1, with 12 positions matching TRBD2. V trimming: 6 bases; J trimming: 6 bases; junction bases outside the gene matches: 6. Germline CDR1 and CDR2: MNHEY and SMNVEV (reference sequence). The length of the CDR3 is 15 residues. The CDR3 region has the DNA TGTGCCAGCAGGAGCAGACTAGCGGGAGCCAATGAGCAGTTCTTC. Amino acid sequence: CASRSRLAGANEQFF.

The genes are TRBV19 and TRBJ2-2; no reliable D call. Looked up from germline, CDR1 is LNHDA and CDR2 is SQIVND (reference sequence). The CDR3 runs 12 residues. Between the trimmed V and J ends, which lost 5 bases and 5 bases, there was a span of 6 bases. The CDR3 is CASSSSTGELFF. The CDR3 coding sequence is TGTGCCAGTAGTTCTTCGACCGGGGAGCTGTTTTTT.

The V call is TRBV9, the J call TRBJ1-1, with 8 bases lining up with TRBD1. The germline V gene has CDR1 SGDLS and CDR2 YYNGEE. The V and J ends lost 1 base and 5 bases, in that order; junction bases with no gene match: 4. The CDR3 extends over 14 amino acids. The CDR3 nucleotides are TGTGCCAGCAGCGTACAGGGGGCTAGTACTGAAGCTTTCTTT. It codes for CASSVQGASTEAFF.

The V call is TRBV25-1, the J call TRBJ2-5, with 8 bases that match TRBD2. The assigned J gene may be wrong: the sequence end matches TRBJ2-7 better. Germline CDR1 and CDR2: MGHDK and SYGVNS. The CDR3 spans 14 residues. The CDR3 loop is CASSGGGRWVEQYF. The DNA of the CDR3 is TGTGCCAGCAGCGGGGGGGGCCGGTGGGTCGAGCAGTACTTC.

The rearrangement uses TRBV7-2 and TRBJ2-3, with D possibly TRBD2 on 6 matching bases. V was clipped by 1 base and J by 4 bases, with 12 bases between them. The CDR3 covers 15 residues. Per germline, CDR1 SGHTA and CDR2 FQGNSA. The CDR3 spells CASSLGGLFADTQYF. CDR3 nucleotide sequence: TGTGCCAGCAGCTTAGGGGGACTCTTCGCAGATACGCAGTATTTT.

The V and J genes are TRBV5-1 and TRBJ1-4; 10 nucleotides align to TRBD1. V gave up 3 bases and J gave up 7 bases; unmatched junction bases: 6. Looked up from germline, CDR1 is SGHRS and CDR2 is YFSETQ. CDR3 length: 15 amino acids. The CDR3 is CASSSGTGDVEKLFF. In DNA, the CDR3 is TGCGCCAGCAGCTCGGGGACAGGGGATGTTGAAAAACTGTTTTTT.

This clone was detected once. The V and J genes are TRBV28 and TRBJ2-3; 8 nucleotides line up with TRBD1. V lost 3 bases, J lost 2 bases, and 7 bases stayed unmatched. This CDR3 is built from 16 residues. Germline-derived CDR1 and CDR2 are MDHEN and SYDVKM. In DNA form, the CDR3 reads TGTGCCAGCAGTTTTCTCCGGGACAGGAACACAGATACGCAGTATTTT. Amino acids: CASSFLRDRNTDTQYF. The complete variable domain, with remaining parts taken from reference TRBV28 and TRBJ2-3, reads DVKVTQSSRYLVKRTGEKVFLECVQDMDHENMFWYRQDPGLGLRLIYFSYDVKMKEKGDIPEGYSVSREKKERFSLILESASTNQTSMYLCASSFLRDRNTDTQYFGPGTRLTVL.

This clone came up once. V is TRBV7-2 and J is TRBJ2-7; D may be TRBD2 (5 bases). From germline, CDR1 is SGHTA and CDR2 FQGNSA. The CDR3 covers 14 residues. V was trimmed by 6 bases and J by 0 bases, leaving 12 bases between them. DNA for the CDR3: TGTGCCAGCAGTCCGGACTCGCTCTCCTACGAGCAGTACTTC. This codes for CASSPDSLSYEQYF.

This chain connects TRBV5-4 to TRBJ1-3, with D possibly TRBD1 on 5 matching bases. The V gene lost 4 bases and the J gene lost 2 bases, with 10 bases spanning the gap. The germline CDR1 and CDR2 sequences are SGHNT and YYREEE (reference sequence). The CDR3 has 14 amino acids. The CDR3 region is CASSGGTAGNTIYF. CDR3 sequence (DNA): TGTGCCAGCAGCGGCGGGACGGCTGGAAACACCATATATTTT.

With respect to this clone: The same CDR3 also results from other DNA sequences found in this sample. The V call is TRBV5-1, the J call TRBJ2-3, with 8 bases aligning to TRBD1. This CDR3 contains 15 residues. Looked up from germline, CDR1 is SGHRS and CDR2 is YFSETQ. Unmatched junction bases numbered 1, after V lost 0 bases and J lost 1 base. CDR3 sequence reads: CASSLVGQGTDTQYF. The CDR3 nucleotides are TGCGCCAGCAGCTTGGTGGGACAGGGCACAGATACGCAGTATTTT.